This TCR beta chain was recorded in a study of OX40 agonist ivuxolimab in advanced cancers. Study information: Across the patients, intravenous ivuxolimab was delivered every 2 weeks at 0.01 to 10 mg/kg.

Clones were read by immunoSEQ multiplex PCR, and TCRdb kept only the in-frame ones, dropping some. Of 65,000 to 90,000 clones listed, approximately 86% are singletons. J gave up 3 bases and V 3 bases, and 5 bases lay outside the gene matches. Germline CDR1 reads SGHKS; CDR2 reads YYEKEE (reference sequence). The CDR3 has 15 amino acids. The sequenced sample was CD4+ or CD8+ T cells sorted from blood, obtained in a trial of the OX40 agonist ivuxolimab. This TCR came from an adult with an advanced solid tumor such as melanoma, head and neck, liver or kidney cancer. The chain employs TRBV5-5 and TRBJ2-3, with 9 positions matching TRBD1. The DNA of the CDR3 is TGTGCCAGCAGCTACTACGGACAGGGGACAGATACGCAGTATTTT. Its protein product is CASSYYGQGTDTQYF.